These 2 T cell receptor beta chains originate from one sample sequenced in a study of T cells expressing NK-cell markers. With the 5' RACE reads reprocessed, TCRdb shows one record per CDR3 protein and no DNA. The repertoire table contains about 550,000 distinct CDR3 sequences. Material for sequencing was blood T cells: a sorted CD56 or NKG2C T cell subset, CD4+ or CD8+ T cells, or bulk PBMC T cells (not recorded which). These receptors were taken from a man aged 18 to 30 in good health.

The rearrangement joins TRBV24-1 to TRBJ2-2; TCRdb gives TRBD1 as the D gene, but with no DNA this cannot be confirmed. CDR1 is KGHDR and CDR2 is SFDVKD in the germline V gene. The CDR3 extends over 15 amino acids. The CDR3: CATSDFTGPTGELFF.

The chain's CDR3 is CSAADRPSGNTIYF. The chain combines TRBV29-1 with TRBJ1-3; the D gene TCRdb calls, TRBD1, cannot be checked with no DNA. CDR3 size: 14 residues. Germline CDR1 is SQVTM and CDR2 is ANQGSEA.